This TCR beta chain stems from a study of technical replicates of blood from a few donors (dated by TCRdb to the late 2010s). Concerning this clone: Its antigen is still unknown. Per-base qualities were not stored, and no clone one base away is much larger. The sample carries other DNA sequences with the same CDR3.

Based on the germline V gene, the CDR1 and CDR2 sequences are SGHRS and YFSETQ. The V and J ends are trimmed by 4 bases and 1 base, leaving 2 bases between them. Measured from the cysteine to the phenylalanine, the CDR3 is 11 residues long. Solely the CDR3 DNA is kept, with 33 bases framed from the first base. The library was generated by the immunoSEQ multiplex PCR assay. The source is immuneACCESS, and TCRdb retained only in-frame sequences with V and J called. Part of the clones is not carried over; for the studies checked, unresolved V genes explain less than half of this, and the remainder is unexplained. A total of some 93,000 clones appear in this sample, 95% of them only once. The leading ten clones occupy over 0.2% of the sample.

The sequence came from a human donor in good health. The receptor chain draws on TRBV5-1 and TRBJ2-5; the D gene remains uncertain. What was sequenced was T cells isolated from PBMCs. DNA sequence: TGCGCCAGCAGCCTCCAAGAGACCCAGTACTTC. Translation gives CASSLQETQYF.